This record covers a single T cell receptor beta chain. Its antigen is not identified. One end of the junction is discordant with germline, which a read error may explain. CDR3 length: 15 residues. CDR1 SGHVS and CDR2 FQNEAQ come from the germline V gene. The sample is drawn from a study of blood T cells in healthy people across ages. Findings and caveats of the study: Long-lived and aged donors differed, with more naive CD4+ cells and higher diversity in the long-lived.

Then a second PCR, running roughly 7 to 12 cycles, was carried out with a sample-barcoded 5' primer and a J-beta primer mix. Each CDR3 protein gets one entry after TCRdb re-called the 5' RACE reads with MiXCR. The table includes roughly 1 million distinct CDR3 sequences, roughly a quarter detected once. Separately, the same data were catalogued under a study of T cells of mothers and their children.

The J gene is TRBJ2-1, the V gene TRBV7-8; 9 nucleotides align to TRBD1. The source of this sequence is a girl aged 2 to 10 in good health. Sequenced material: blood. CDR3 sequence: CAGSPGTGKGNEQFF. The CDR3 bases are TGTGCCGGCAGCCCGGGGACAGGGAAGGGGAATGAGCAGTTCTTC.